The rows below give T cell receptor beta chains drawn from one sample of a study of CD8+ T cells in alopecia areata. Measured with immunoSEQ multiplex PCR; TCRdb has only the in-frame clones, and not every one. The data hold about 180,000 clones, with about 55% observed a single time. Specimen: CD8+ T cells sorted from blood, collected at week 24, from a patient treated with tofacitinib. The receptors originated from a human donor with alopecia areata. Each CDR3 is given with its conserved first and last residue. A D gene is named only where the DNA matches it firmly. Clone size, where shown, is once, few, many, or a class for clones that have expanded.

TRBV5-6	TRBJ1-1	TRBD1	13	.	CASSLTGGGEAFF	TGTGCCAGCAGTCTCACAGGGGGAGGTGAAGCTTTCTTT
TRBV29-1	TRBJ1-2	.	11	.	CSVELSDGYTF	TGCAGCGTTGAATTGTCGGATGGCTACACCTTC
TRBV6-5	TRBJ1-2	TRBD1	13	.	CASYPGGMGGYTF	TGTGCCAGCTACCCAGGGGGCATGGGTGGCTACACCTTC
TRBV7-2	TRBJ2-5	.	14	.	CASSHYGGRETQYF	TGTGCCAGCAGCCACTATGGGGGGCGAGAGACCCAGTACTTC
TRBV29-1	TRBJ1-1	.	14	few	CSVGGGDLNTEAFF	TGCAGCGTGGGGGGTGGGGACTTGAACACTGAAGCTTTCTTT
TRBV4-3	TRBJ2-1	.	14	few	CASSQDPVTNEQFF	TGCGCCAGCAGCCAAGATCCGGTCACAAATGAGCAGTTCTTC
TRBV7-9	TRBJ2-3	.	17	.	CASSGAGPHQLTDTQYF	TGTGCCAGCAGCGGGGCGGGACCTCATCAACTCACAGATACGCAGTATTTT
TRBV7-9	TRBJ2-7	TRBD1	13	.	CASSPGTGYEQYF	TGTGCCAGCAGCCCTGGGACAGGTTACGAGCAGTACTTC
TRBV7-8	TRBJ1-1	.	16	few	CASSLPPDRGSTEAFF	TGTGCCAGCAGCTTACCCCCGGACAGAGGATCAACTGAAGCTTTCTTT
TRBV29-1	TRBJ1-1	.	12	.	CSVLLGQREAFF	TGCAGCGTTCTGTTAGGTCAGCGTGAAGCTTTCTTT
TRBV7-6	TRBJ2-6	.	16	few	CASSLGRDGGANVLTF	TGTGCCAGCAGCTTAGGCAGGGATGGTGGGGCCAACGTCCTGACTTTC
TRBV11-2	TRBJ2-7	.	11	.	CASSLAGRQYF	TGTGCCAGCAGCTTAGCGGGTCGGCAGTACTTC
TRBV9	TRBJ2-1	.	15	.	CASSVEAGSGNEQFF	TGTGCCAGCAGCGTGGAAGCAGGGTCCGGCAATGAGCAGTTCTTC
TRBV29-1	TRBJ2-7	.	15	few	CSVKGGALPSYEQYF	TGCAGCGTAAAAGGGGGGGCTCTCCCCTCCTACGAGCAGTACTTC
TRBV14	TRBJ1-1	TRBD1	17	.	CASSPETGVRGDTEAFF	TGTGCCAGCAGCCCCGAGACAGGGGTCAGAGGGGACACTGAAGCTTTCTTT
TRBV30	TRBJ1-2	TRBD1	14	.	CAWSGTGGAYGYTF	TGTGCCTGGAGTGGAACAGGGGGCGCATATGGCTACACCTTC
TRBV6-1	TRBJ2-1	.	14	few	CASRPTISYNEQFF	TGTGCCAGCAGGCCTACCATCTCCTACAATGAGCAGTTCTTC
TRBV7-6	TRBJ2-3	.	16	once	CASSSARGAGTDTQYF	TGTGCCAGCAGCTCAGCCAGGGGGGCGGGAACAGATACGCAGTATTTT
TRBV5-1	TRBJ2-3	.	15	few	CASSLGTPVADTQYF	TGCGCCAGCAGCTTGGGAACCCCAGTCGCCGATACGCAGTATTTT
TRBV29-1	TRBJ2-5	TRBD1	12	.	CSVEVRGQTQYF	TGCAGCGTTGAAGTCAGGGGGCAGACCCAGTACTTC
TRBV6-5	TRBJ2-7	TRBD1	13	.	CASSLDRGHEQYF	TGTGCCAGCAGTCTCGACAGGGGCCACGAGCAGTACTTC
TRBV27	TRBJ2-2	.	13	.	CASSLFPTGELFF	TGTGCCAGCAGTTTATTTCCCACCGGGGAGCTGTTTTTT
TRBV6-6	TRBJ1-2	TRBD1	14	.	CASSPRTGLYGYTF	TGTGCCAGCAGTCCGCGGACAGGGCTTTATGGCTACACCTTC
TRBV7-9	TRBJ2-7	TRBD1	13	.	CASSSTGNYEQYF	TGTGCCAGCAGCTCGACAGGGAACTACGAGCAGTACTTC
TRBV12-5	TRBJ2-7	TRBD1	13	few	CASGGTGIYEQYF	TGTGCTAGTGGGGGGACAGGGATCTACGAGCAGTACTTC
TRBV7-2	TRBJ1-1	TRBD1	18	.	CASSLGRQGGWRNTEAFF	TGTGCCAGCAGCTTAGGGCGACAGGGAGGCTGGCGGAACACTGAAGCTTTCTTT
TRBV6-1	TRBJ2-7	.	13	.	CASSTQGSVEQYF	TGTGCCAGCAGTACTCAGGGGTCCGTCGAGCAGTACTTC
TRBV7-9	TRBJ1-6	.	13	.	CASSPGGSPPLHF	TGTGCCAGCAGCCCGGGGGGTTCTCCACCCCTCCACTTT
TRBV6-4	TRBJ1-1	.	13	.	CASSEGSGTEAFF	TGTGCCAGCAGTGAAGGGTCGGGCACTGAAGCTTTCTTT
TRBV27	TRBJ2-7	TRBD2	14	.	CASRRTSGGYEQYF	TGTGCCAGCAGGAGGACTAGCGGGGGCTACGAGCAGTACTTC
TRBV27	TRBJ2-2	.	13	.	CASSLQGPGELFF	TGTGCCAGCAGTTTACAGGGTCCCGGGGAGCTGTTTTTT
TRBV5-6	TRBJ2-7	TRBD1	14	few	CASSSGTGGYEQYF	TGTGCCAGCAGCTCCGGGACAGGGGGGTACGAGCAGTACTTC
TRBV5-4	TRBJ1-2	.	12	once	CAFQLGNYGYTF	TGTGCCTTCCAACTAGGGAACTATGGCTACACCTTC
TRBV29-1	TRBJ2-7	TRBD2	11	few	CSVVGGGEQYF	TGCAGCGTTGTCGGGGGGGGCGAGCAGTACTTC
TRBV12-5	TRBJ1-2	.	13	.	CASGLIGGYGYTF	TGTGCTAGTGGTTTGATCGGGGGCTATGGCTACACCTTC
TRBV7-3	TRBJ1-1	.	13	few	CASRTDSNTEAFF	TGTGCCAGCAGAACCGACAGTAACACTGAAGCTTTCTTT
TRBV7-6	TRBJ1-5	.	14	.	CASSLNRGNQPQHF	TGTGCCAGCAGCTTAAACAGGGGCAATCAGCCCCAGCATTTT
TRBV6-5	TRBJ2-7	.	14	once	CASSVIGGSYEQYF	TGTGCCAGCAGCGTCATCGGGGGATCCTACGAGCAGTACTTC
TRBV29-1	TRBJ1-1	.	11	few	CSDGRNTEAFF	TGCAGCGATGGAAGGAACACTGAAGCTTTCTTT
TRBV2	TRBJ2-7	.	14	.	CASSRDTYSYEQYF	TGTGCCAGCAGCCGCGACACTTACTCCTACGAGCAGTACTTC
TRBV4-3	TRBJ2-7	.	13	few	CASSQGGDYEQYF	TGCGCCAGCAGCCAGGGCGGGGACTACGAGCAGTACTTC
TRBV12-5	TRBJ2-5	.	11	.	CASGREETQYF	TGTGCTAGTGGCAGAGAAGAGACCCAGTACTTC
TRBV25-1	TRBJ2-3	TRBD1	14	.	CATGQGASTDTQYF	TGTGCTACCGGACAGGGGGCTAGCACAGATACGCAGTATTTT
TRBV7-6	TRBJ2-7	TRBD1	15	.	CASSIGTGRNYEQYF	TGTGCCAGCAGCATAGGGACAGGACGGAACTACGAGCAGTACTTC
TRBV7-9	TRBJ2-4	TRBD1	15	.	CASSFLTGGPDIQYF	TGTGCCAGCAGCTTCCTGACAGGGGGACCGGACATTCAGTACTTC
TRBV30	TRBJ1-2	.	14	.	CAWSVVDLNYGYTF	TGTGCCTGGAGTGTGGTGGACCTTAACTATGGCTACACCTTC
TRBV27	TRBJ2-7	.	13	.	CASSLSASYEQYF	TGTGCCAGCAGTTTATCGGCTTCCTACGAGCAGTACTTC
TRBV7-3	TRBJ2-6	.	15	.	CASSPGHSGANVLTF	TGTGCCAGCAGCCCGGGACATTCTGGGGCCAACGTCCTGACTTTC
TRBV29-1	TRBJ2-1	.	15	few	CSVHLSTKPYNEQFF	TGCAGCGTTCACCTGAGCACCAAACCCTACAATGAGCAGTTCTTC
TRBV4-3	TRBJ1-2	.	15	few	CASSQGSGSNYGYTF	TGCGCCAGCAGCCAAGGTTCGGGTTCTAACTATGGCTACACCTTC
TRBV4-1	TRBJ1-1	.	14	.	CASSQQELNTEAFF	TGCGCCAGCAGCCAACAAGAACTGAACACTGAAGCTTTCTTT
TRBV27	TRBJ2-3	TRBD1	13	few	CASSGTGYHTQYF	TGTGCCAGCAGTGGGACAGGCTATCACACGCAGTATTTT
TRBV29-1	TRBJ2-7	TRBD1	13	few	CSVRQGVQNEQYF	TGCAGCGTTCGACAGGGGGTACAGAACGAGCAGTACTTC
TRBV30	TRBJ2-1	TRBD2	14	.	CAWTSGGNHNEQFF	TGTGCCTGGACGAGCGGGGGCAACCACAATGAGCAGTTCTTC
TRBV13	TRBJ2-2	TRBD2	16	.	CASSLNGGVNTGELFF	TGTGCCAGCAGCTTAAACGGGGGGGTGAACACCGGGGAGCTGTTTTTT